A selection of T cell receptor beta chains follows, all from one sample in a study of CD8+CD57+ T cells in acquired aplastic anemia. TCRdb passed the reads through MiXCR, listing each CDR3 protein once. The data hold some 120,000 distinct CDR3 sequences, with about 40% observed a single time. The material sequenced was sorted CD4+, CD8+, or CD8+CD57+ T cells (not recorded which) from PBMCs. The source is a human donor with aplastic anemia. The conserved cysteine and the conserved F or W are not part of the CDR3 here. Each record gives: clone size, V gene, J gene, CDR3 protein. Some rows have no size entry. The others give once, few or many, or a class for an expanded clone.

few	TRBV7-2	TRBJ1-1	ASSLGRIPGNTEAS
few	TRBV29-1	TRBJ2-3	SVDTVVDTQY
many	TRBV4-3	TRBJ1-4	ASSQDGQGRLF
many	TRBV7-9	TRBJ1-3	ASSFLSVNRGINTIY
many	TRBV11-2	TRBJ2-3	ASSLEAAGTDTQY
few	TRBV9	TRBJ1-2	ASSVTGTYGYT
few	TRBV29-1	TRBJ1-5	SGSTASNQPQH
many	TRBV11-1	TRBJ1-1	ASSYRDSHTEAF
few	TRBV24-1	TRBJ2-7	ATSPTVEQY
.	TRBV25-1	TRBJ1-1	ASSALNRNTEAF
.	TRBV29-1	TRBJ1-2	SVERQGAYYGYT
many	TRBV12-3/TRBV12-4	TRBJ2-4	ASSLPRAKNIQY
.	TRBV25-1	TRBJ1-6	ASSELGNNSPLH
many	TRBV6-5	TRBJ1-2	ASSYDRANGYT
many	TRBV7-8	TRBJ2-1	ASSLPTGAFYNEQF
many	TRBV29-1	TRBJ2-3	SVDGLAGGGTDTQY
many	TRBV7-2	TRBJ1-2	ASSLNQQLYGYT
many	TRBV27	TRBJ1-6	ASSLQGNNSPLH
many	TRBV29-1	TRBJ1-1	SVTDRVDFGVNTEAF
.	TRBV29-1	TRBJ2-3	SVSRGQGDTQY
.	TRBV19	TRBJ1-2	ASSMAGRPGGYT
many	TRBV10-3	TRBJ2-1	AISGSRAGGSNEQF
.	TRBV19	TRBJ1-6	ASSAGQGSSPLH
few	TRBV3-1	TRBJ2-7	ASTPGGARSYEQY
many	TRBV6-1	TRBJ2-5	ASSSGGIQETQY
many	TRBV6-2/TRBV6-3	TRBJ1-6	ASSYGTGGSYNSPLH
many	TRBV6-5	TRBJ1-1	ASSSPGRNTEAF
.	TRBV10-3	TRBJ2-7	AISKDSHSYEQY
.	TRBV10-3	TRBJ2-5	AISEGTSGVQETQY
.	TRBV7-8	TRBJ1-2	ASSLASGSYGYA
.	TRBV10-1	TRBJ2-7	ASSQGAHRLPYEQY
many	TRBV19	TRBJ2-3	ASSISLPTDTQY
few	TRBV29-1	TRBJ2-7	SVELAGSSSYEQY
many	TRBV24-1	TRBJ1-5	ATSDFSQPQH
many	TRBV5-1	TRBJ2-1	ASSLNRPEDEQF
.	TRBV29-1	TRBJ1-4	SAREGTNEKLF
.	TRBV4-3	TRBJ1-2	ACGGEVRGANYGYT
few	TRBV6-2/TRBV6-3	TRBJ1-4	AISDRVDEKLF
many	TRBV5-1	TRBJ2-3	ASSLELHQDTQY
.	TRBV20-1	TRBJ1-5	SARVAEQPQH
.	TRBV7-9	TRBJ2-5	ASSDAETQY
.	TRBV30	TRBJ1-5	AWSAALGNQPQH
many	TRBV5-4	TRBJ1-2	ASSDGGTVGYGYT
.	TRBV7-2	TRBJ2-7	ASSLRQPNEQY
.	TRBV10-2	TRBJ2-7	ASRLADYEQY
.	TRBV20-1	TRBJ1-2	SARDSARILYGYT
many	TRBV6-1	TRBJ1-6	ASSERDASSSYNSPLH
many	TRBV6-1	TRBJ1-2	ASTLDLKAEGYT
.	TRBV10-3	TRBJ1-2	AISESGGQRGYT
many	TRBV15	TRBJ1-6	ATSRDLAQGSSPLH
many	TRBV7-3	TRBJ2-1	ASSFRPGNEQF
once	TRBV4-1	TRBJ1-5	ASSHVTINQLQH
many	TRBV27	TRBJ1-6	ASSFNNSPLH
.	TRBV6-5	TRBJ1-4	ASSSGAGSNEKLV
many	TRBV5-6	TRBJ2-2	ASSLKGRLAELF
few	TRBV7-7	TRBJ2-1	ASSRAASNEQF
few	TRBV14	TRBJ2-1	ASSQNGGSSYNEQF
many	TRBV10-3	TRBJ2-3	AIKPEAGGSDTQY
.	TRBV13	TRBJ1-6	ASTRGGSPLH